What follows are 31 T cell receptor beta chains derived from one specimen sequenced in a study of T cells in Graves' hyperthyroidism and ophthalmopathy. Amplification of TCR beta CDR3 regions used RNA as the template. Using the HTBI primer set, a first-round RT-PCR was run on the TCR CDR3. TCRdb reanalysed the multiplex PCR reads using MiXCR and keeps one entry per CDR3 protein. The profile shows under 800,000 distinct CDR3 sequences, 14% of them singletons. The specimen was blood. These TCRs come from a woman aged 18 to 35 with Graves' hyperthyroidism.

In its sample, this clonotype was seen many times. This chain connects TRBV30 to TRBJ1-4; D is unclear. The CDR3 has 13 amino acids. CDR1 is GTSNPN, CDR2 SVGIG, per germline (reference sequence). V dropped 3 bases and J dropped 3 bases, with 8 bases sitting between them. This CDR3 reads CAWRRRANEKLFF. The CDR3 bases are TGTGCCTGGAGACGAAGGGCTAATGAAAAACTGTTTTTT.

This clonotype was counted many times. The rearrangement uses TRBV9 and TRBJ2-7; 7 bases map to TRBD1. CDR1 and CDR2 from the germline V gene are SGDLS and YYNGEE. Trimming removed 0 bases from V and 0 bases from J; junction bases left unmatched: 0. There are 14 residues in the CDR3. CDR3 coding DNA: TGTGCCAGCAGCGTAGGGGACAGCTCCTACGAGCAGTACTTC. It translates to CASSVGDSSYEQYF.

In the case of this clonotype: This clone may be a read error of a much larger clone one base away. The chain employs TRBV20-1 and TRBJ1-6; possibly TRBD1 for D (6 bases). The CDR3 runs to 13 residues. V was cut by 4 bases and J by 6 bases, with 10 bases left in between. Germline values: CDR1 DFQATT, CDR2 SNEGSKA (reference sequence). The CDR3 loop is CSAKARGNSPLHF. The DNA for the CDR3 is TGCAGTGCTAAAGCCAGGGGTAATTCACCCCTCCACTTT.

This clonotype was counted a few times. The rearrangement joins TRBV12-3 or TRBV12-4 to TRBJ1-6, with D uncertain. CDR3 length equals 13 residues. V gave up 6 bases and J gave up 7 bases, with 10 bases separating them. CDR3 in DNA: TGTGCCAGCAGGGTCTATGAGAATTCACCCCTCCACTTT. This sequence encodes CASRVYENSPLHF.

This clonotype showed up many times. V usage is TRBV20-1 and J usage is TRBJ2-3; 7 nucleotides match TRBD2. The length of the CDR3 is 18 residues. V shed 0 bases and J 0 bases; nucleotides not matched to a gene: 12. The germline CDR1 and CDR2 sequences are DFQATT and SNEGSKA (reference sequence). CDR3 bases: TGCAGTGCTAGAGATGAGAGACTAGCCGACTATAGCACAGATACGCAGTATTTT. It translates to CSARDERLADYSTDTQYF.

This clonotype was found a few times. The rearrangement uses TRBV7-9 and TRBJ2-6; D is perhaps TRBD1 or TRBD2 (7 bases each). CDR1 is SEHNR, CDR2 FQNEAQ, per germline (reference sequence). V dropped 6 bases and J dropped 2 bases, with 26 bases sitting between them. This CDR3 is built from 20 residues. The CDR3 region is CASRPPWGQGGGTGANVLTF. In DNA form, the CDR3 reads TGTGCCAGCAGGCCCCCTTGGGGTCAGGGGGGAGGGACTGGGGCCAACGTCCTGACTTTC.

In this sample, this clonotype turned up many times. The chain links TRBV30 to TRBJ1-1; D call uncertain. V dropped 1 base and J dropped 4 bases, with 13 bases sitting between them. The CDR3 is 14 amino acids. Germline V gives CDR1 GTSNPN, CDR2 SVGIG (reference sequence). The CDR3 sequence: CAWSGLSWVTEAFF. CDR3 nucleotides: TGTGCCTGGAGTGGGTTGAGTTGGGTCACTGAAGCTTTCTTT.

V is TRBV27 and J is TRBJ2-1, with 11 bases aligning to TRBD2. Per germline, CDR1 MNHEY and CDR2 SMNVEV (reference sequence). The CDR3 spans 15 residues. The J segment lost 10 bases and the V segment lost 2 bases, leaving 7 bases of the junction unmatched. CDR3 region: CASSLVLAGEFEQFF. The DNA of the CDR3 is TGTGCCAGCAGTTTAGTACTAGCGGGAGAATTCGAGCAGTTCTTC.

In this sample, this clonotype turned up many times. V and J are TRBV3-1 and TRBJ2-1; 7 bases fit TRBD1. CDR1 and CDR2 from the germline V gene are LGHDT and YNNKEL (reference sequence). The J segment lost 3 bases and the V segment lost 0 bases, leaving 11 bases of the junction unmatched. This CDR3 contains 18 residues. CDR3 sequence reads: CASSQELDRGQYYNEQFF. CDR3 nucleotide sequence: TGTGCCAGCAGCCAAGAGCTGGATCGGGGACAGTACTACAATGAGCAGTTCTTC.

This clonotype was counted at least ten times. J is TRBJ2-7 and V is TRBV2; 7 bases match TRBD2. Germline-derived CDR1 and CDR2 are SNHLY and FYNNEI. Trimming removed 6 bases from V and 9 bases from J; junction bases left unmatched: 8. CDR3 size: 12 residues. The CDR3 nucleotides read TGTGCCAGCAGGAGGGGAGGGATCGGGCAGTACTTC. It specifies CASRRGGIGQYF.

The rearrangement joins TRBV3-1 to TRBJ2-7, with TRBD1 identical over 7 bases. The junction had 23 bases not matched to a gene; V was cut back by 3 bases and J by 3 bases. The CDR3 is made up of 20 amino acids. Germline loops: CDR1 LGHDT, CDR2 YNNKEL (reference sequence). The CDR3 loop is CASSQKGTATMLGKDYEQYF. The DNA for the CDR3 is TGTGCCAGCAGCCAGAAGGGGACAGCTACTATGCTGGGGAAAGACTACGAGCAGTACTTC.

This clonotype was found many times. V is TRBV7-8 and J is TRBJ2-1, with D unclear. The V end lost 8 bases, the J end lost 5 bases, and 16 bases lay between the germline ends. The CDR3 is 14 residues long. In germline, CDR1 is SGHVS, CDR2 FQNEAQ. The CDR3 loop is CASHSLSPDNEQFF. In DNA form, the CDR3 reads TGTGCCAGCCACAGTCTAAGCCCCGACAATGAGCAGTTCTTC.

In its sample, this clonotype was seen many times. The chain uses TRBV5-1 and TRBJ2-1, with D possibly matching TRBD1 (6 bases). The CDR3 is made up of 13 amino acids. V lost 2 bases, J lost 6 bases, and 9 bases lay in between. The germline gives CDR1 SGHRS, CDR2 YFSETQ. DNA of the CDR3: TGCGCCAGCAGCTTCGGACAGAGCAATGAGCAGTTCTTC. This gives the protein CASSFGQSNEQFF.

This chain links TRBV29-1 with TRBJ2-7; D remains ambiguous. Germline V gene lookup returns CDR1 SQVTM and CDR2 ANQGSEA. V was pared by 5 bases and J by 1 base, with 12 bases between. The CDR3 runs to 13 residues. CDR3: CSVRQSLSYEQYF. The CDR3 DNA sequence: TGCAGCGTTCGGCAGAGCCTGTCCTACGAGCAGTACTTC.

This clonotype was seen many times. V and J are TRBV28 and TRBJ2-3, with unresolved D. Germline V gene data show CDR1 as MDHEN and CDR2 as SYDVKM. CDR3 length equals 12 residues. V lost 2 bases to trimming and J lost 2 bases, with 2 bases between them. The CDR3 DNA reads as TGTGCCAGCAGTTTACACACAGATACGCAGTATTTT. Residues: CASSLHTDTQYF.

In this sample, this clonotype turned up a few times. The DNA for the CDR3 is TGTGCCACCCGGGGGGCGGGATTAAGGATCTCTGGGGCCAACGTCCTGACTTTC. This sequence encodes CATRGAGLRISGANVLTF. The chain carries TRBV10-3 and TRBJ2-6, with D perhaps TRBD2 (7 bases). Deletions cut 10 bases from V and 0 bases from J, with 22 bases between. This CDR3 spans 18 amino acids. CDR1 is ENHRY, CDR2 SYGVKD, per germline.

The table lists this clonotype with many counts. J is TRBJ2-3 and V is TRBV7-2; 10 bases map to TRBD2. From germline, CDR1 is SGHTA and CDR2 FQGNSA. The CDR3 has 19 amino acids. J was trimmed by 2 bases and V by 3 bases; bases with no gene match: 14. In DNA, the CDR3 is TGTGCCAGCAGCTTCCCCGGGACTAGCGCCTTGACGACCACAGATACGCAGTATTTT. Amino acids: CASSFPGTSALTTTDTQYF. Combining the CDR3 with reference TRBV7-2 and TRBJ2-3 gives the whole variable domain GAGVSQSPSNKVTEKGKDVELRCDPISGHTALYWYRQSLGQGLEFLIYFQGNSAPDKSGLPSDRFSAERTGGSVSTLTIQRTQQEDSAVYLCASSFPGTSALTTTDTQYFGPGTRLTVL.

The chain's CDR3 is CASTYRAYTEAFF. The CDR3 DNA reads TGTGCCAGCACCTACAGGGCGTACACTGAAGCTTTCTTT. J is TRBJ1-1 and V is TRBV2, with TRBD1 as a possible D gene (6 bases). The CDR3 runs 13 residues. Between the trimmed V and J ends, which lost 7 bases and 3 bases, there was a span of 12 bases. Per the germline V gene, CDR1 is SNHLY and CDR2 is FYNNEI.

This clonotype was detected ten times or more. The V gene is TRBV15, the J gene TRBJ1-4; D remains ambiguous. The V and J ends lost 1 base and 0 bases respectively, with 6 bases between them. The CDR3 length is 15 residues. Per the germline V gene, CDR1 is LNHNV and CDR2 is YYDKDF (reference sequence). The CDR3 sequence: CATSRVRATNEKLFF. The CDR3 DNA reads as TGTGCCACCAGCAGAGTAAGAGCAACTAATGAAAAACTGTTTTTT.

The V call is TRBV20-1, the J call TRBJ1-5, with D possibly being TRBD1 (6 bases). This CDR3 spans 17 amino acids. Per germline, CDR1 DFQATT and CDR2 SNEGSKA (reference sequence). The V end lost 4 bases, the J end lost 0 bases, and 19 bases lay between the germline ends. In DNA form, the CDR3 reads TGCAGTGCTATGGATGAGACAGGAGTCTATAGCAATCAGCCCCAGCATTTT. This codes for CSAMDETGVYSNQPQHF.

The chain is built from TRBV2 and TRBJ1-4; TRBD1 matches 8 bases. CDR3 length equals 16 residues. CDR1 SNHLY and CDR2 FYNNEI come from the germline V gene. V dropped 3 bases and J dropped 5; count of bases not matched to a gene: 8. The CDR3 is CASSDSGQGWNEKLFF. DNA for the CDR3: TGTGCCAGCAGTGATTCCGGACAGGGCTGGAATGAAAAACTGTTTTTT. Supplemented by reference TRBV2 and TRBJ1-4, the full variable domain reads EPEVTQTPSHQVTQMGQEVILRCVPISNHLYFYWYRQILGQKVEFLVSFYNNEISEKSEIFDDQFSVERPDGSNFTLKIRSTKLEDSAMYFCASSDSGQGWNEKLFFGSGTQLSVL.

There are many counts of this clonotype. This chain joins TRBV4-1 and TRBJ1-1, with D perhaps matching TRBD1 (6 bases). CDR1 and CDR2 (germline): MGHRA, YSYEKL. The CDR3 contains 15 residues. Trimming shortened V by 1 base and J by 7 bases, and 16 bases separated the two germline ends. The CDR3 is CASSQAPPGAGEAFF. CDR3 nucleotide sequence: TGCGCCAGCAGCCAAGCCCCACCAGGGGCGGGTGAAGCTTTCTTT.

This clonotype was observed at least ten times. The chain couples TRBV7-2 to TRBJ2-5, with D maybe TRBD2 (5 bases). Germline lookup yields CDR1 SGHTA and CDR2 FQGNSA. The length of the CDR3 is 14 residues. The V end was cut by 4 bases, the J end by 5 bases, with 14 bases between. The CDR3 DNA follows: TGTGCCAGCAGCTCAATGAGGGCGGAGGAGACCCAGTACTTC. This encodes CASSSMRAEETQYF.

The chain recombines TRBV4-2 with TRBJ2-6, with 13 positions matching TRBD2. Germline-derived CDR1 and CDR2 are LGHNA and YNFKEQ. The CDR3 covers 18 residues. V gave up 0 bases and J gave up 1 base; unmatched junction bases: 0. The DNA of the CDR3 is TGTGCCAGCAGCCAAGAGGGACTAGCGGGATCTGGGGCCAACGTCCTGACTTTC. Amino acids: CASSQEGLAGSGANVLTF.

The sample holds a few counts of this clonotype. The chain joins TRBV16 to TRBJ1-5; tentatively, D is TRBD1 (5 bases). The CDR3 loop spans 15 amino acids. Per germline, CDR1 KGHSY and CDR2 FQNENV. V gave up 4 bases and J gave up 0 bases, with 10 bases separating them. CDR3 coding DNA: TGTGCCAGCAGCCCGTGGGGGATTAGCAATCAGCCCCAGCATTTT. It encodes CASSPWGISNQPQHF.

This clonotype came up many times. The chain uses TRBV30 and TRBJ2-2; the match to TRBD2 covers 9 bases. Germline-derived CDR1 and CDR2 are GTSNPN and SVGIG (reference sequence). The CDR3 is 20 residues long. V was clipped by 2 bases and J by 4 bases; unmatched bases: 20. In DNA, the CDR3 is TGTGCCTGGAGTCCCCAGGGACAGCTTGCTAGCGGGAAGAGCACCGGGGAGCTGTTTTTT. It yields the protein CAWSPQGQLASGKSTGELFF.

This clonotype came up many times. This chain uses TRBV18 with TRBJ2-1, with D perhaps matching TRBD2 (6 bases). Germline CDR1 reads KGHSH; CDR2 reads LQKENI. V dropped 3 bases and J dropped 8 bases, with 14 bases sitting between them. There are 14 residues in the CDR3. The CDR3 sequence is CASSPPGSGDEQFF. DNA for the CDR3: TGTGCCAGCTCACCCCCCGGGAGTGGGGATGAGCAGTTCTTC.

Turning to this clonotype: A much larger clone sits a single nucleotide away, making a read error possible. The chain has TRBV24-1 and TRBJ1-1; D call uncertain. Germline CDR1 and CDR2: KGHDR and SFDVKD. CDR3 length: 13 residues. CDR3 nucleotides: TGTGCCACCAGTGATGCAGTGAACACTGAAGCTCTCTTT. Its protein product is CATSDAVNTEALF.

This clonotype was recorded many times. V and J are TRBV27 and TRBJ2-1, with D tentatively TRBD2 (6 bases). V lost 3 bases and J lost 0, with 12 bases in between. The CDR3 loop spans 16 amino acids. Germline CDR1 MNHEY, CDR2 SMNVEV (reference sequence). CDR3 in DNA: TGTGCCAGCAGTTTGGAGCGGGTGAGCTCCTACAATGAGCAGTTCTTC. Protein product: CASSLERVSSYNEQFF.

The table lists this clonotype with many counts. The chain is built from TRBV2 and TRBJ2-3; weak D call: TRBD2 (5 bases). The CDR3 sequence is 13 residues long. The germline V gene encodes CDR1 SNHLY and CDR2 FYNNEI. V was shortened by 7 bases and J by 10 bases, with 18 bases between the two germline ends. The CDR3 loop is CASTSRGQNAQYF. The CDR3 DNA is TGTGCCAGCACTTCCCGAGGGCAAAACGCGCAGTATTTT.

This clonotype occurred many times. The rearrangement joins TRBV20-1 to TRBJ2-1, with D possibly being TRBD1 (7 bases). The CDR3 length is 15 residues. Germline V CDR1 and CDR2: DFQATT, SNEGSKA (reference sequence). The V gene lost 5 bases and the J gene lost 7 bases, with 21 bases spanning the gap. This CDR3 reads CSARGVGGYSNEQFF. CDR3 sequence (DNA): TGCAGTGCTCGCGGGGTAGGGGGCTATAGTAATGAGCAGTTCTTC.